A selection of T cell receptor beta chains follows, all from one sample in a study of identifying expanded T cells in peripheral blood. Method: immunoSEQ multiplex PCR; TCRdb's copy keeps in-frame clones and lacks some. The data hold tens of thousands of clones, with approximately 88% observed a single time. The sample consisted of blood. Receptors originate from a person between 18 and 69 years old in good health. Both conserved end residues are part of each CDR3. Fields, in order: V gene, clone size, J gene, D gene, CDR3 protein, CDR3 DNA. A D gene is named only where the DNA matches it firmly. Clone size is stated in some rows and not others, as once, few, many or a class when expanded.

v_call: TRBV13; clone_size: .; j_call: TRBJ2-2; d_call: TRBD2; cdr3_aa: CASSLGSAGGNTGELFF; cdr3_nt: TGTGCCAGCAGCTTAGGATCAGCGGGAGGGAACACCGGGGAGCTGTTTTTT
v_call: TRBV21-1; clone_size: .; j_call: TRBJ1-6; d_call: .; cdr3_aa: CASSPRYGSYNSPLHF; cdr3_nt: TGTGCCAGCAGCCCCCGGTATGGCTCCTATAATTCACCCCTCCACTTT
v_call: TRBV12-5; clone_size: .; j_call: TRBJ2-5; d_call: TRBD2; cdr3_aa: CASGSLGTSQTQYF; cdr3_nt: TGTGCTAGTGGATCCCTGGGGACTAGTCAGACCCAGTACTTC
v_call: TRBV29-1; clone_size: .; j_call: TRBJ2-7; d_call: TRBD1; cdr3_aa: CSVESRTGDHYEQYF; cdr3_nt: TGCAGCGTTGAATCTAGGACAGGGGACCACTACGAGCAGTACTTC
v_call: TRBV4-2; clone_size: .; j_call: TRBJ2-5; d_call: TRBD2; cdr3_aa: CASSRALAGGQETQYF; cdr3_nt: TGTGCCAGCAGCCGTGCTTTAGCGGGAGGGCAGGAGACCCAGTACTTC
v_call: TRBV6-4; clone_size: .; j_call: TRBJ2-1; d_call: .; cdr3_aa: CASAPSGQGVSRQFF; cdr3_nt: TGTGCCAGCGCCCCGAGTGGGCAGGGTGTATCTCGGCAGTTCTTC
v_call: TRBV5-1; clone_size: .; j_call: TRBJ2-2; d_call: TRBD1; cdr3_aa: CASSLPRGTGGFNTGELFF; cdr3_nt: TGCGCCAGCAGCTTGCCCCGAGGAACAGGGGGCTTTAACACCGGGGAGCTGTTTTTT
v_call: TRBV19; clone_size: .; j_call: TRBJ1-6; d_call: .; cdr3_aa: CASSIKGALIPLHF; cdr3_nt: TGTGCCAGTAGTATAAAGGGCGCTCTGATTCCCCTCCACTTT
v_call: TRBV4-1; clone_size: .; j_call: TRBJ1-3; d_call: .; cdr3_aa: CASSSQGTQGNPGNTIYF; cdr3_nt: TGCGCCAGCAGCTCACAAGGTACCCAGGGAAATCCTGGAAACACCATATATTTT
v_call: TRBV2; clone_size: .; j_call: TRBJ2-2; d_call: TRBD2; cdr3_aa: CASSVRPSGGTGELFF; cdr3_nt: TGTGCCAGCAGTGTGCGGCCTAGCGGGGGTACCGGGGAGCTGTTTTTT
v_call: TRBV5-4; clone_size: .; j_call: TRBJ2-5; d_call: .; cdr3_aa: CASSSSRVLETQYF; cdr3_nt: TGTGCCAGCAGCTCCTCCCGAGTTTTGGAGACCCAGTACTTC
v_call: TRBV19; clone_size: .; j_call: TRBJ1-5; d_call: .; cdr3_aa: CASSSDGSNQPQHF; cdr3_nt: TGTGCCAGTAGCTCGGACGGAAGCAATCAGCCCCAGCATTTT
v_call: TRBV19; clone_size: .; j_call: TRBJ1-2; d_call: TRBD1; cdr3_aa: CASSIYHPGQGMDGYTF; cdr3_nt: TGTGCCAGTAGTATATACCACCCCGGACAGGGGATGGATGGCTACACCTTC
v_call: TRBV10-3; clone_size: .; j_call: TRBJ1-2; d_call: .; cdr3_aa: CAIGFRLGSGYTF; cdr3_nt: TGTGCCATAGGGTTTCGACTGGGAAGTGGCTACACCTTC
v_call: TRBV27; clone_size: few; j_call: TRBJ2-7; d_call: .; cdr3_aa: CATGPNSYEQYF; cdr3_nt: TGTGCCACTGGACCAAATTCCTACGAGCAGTACTTC